This TCR beta chain was obtained from a study of cytomegalovirus exposure and HLA in healthy donors (dated by TCRdb to 2015 to 2018). At the level of the whole study: An earlier analysis of about 560 of the donors reported over 250 Gb of sequence data and approximately 120 million unique TCR beta sequences obtained from approximately 180 million T cells. Approximately 300 gigabases of sequencing data and around 87 million unique TCR sequences were included in an early release covering around 650 HLA-typed donors. Among the approximately 430 genotyped donors, 75% to 90% belonged to the genetic ancestry cluster associated with self-reported Caucasian donors. The study aimed to test whether signatures of past pathogen exposure could be identified by cataloging public T cell receptors. The study used immunosequencing to profile the T cell repertoires of approximately 630 subjects and linked those repertoires to cytomegalovirus serostatus. Along with the roughly 670-subject first cohort, a separate validation cohort of about 110 different subjects was used. The study combined high-throughput TCR immunosequencing, statistical association of individual TCRs with disease status, and machine learning to predict cytomegalovirus infection status. To study patterns of TCR occurrence, a later analysis re-analyzed previously published TCR beta repertoires from several hundred donors and added high-resolution HLA genotyping. In the later analysis, no new phenotypic data were used to find candidate immune exposures; instead, reliance was placed on TCR beta sequences and their occurrence across donors. An earlier analysis of approximately 500 of the donors applied high-throughput TCR beta sequencing to assess whether each TCR beta V gene segment acted as functional or pseudogenic. Alongside the repertoire data, information on donor age, sex, ethnicity and CMV serostatus was compiled. Genome-wide SNP genotypes for about 60% of the roughly 670 donors were used in a later genetic analysis, which treated that subset as a discovery cohort. Every repertoire in the discovery cohort had been generated on one and the same sequencing platform. Both class I and class II loci were covered by HLA typing, at four-digit resolution. Typing coverage differed by locus: A, B, C, DRB1 and DQB1 were typed in roughly 620-630 donors, DQA1 in about 500, DPA1 in approximately 600, and DPB1 in 400 to 490. A handful of DR-DQ haplotypes were handled as single units for association and clustering because linkage in the cohort was strong. On average, around 230,000 unique TCR beta nucleotide sequences were sequenced per donor among roughly 430 genotyped donors of the cohort, with 15% to 20% of those sequences being non-productive.

Via the germline V gene (reference sequence), CDR1 is MNHEY and CDR2 SMNVEV. The CDR3 runs 12 amino acids, cysteine and phenylalanine included. Only the CDR3 portion is preserved as DNA: 36 bases, with reading frame beginning at the first base. The V end loses 3 bases and the J end loses 12 bases, and a stretch of 15 bases separates them. The investigation overall reported the following: In an earlier analysis of more than 450 of the donors, most TCR beta V segments were observed in productive rearrangements about 87% or about 30% of the time, broadly matching IMGT annotations. The study listed 164 TCR beta chains as associated with cytomegalovirus. A further reported finding was that TCR beta sequences accurately predicted the HLA-A and HLA-B alleles for most subjects in the first cohort. Cytomegalovirus status was reported to be diagnosed by the classifier with high specificity and sensitivity in both the original and validation cohorts. The authors suggested that the approach could potentially be generalized to other disease states and immunological phenotypes. Some IMGT-functional V segments, including TRBV6-2 and TRBV6-3, could not be told apart with the 87-base-pair reads, so those segments were excluded. An association between a missense DCLRE1C variant and V-gene and J-gene trimming of TCR beta chains was found in a later genetic analysis and replicated in an independent cohort. Correlated functional status among segregating V segments might be attributable to linkage disequilibrium, but an unknown experimental factor could not be ruled out. Three of the identified cytomegalovirus-associated TCR beta chains were confirmed in vitro to be specific for cytomegalovirus antigens. In a later analysis, most CMV-associated TCR beta chains were found to appear HLA-restricted, with HLA associations seemingly driven largely by CMV exposure. The only immune exposure information available for the cohort was CMV serostatus. A later genetic analysis reported fewer N-insertions in productive TCRs among donors in an Asian-associated ancestry cluster than the approximately 700-donor mean. Because HLA typing was missing for some donors at each locus, association tests included only the typed subset. According to a later analysis, parvovirus B19, influenza, CMV and Epstein-Barr virus appeared linked to several top co-occurrence clusters. Only TCR beta chains were sequenced in this cohort, and the absence of alpha or paired-chain data limited detectable features. Because counts were too low, about 18 rarely observed V segments, including chromosome 9 orphons, were excluded from the earlier analysis of 587 of the donors. Strong co-occurrence of HLA alleles, especially DR and DQ, made assigning TCR associations to individual alleles difficult. The sequencing pipeline was judged likely to have produced a cluster of highly shared sequence variants as a technical artifact. Specific HLA alleles were associated with around 18,000 TCR beta sequences at a false discovery rate of 0.05 in a later analysis. While some public TCRs were present in many individuals, most TCR sequences turned up only very rarely across donors. In a later analysis, TCR association rates were found to vary across HLA loci, with the most associated TCRs seen for DRB1 alleles and the fewest for HLA-C alleles. Presence/absence analyses assumed roughly uniform sequencing depth across donors, an assumption that may not hold. In a later analysis, HLA-associated TCR beta chains were found to be more clonally expanded and to have lower generation probabilities than equally common non-associated chains.

The method was the immunoSEQ multiplex PCR assay. The multiplex PCR relied on a mix of 60 forward primers for TCR Vbeta segments and 13 reverse primers for TCR Jbeta segments. The CDR3 region of rearranged TCR beta genes was amplified from genomic DNA by a multiplex PCR assay. The Illumina HiSeq System was used to sequence the amplified TCR beta libraries as 87-base-pair reads. Under the source paper's analysis protocol: Across the roughly 670 repertoires, a later analysis counted 75 million to 90 million unique TCR beta chains, some 11 million of which were shared by at least two donors. A nearest-neighbor algorithm error-corrected the raw reads and collapsed the reads into unique sequences, merging closely related sequences to remove PCR and sequencing errors. Alignment of CDR3 sequences to IMGT reference sequences was used to assign V, D and J gene segments. For a sequence to be retained, a match of at least six nucleotides was required to both a V gene segment and a J gene segment. A rearrangement counted as productive if the CDR3 had no stop codons and remained in frame with V and J, and every other rearrangement counted as non-productive. Following IMGT convention, CDR3 was defined as the stretch from the second conserved V-encoded cysteine up to the conserved J-encoded phenylalanine. In an earlier analysis of more than 550 of the donors, sequences lacking an unambiguous match to a single V gene segment were excluded. An earlier analysis of approximately 590 of the donors called V segments functional above 56.7% productive rearrangements and segregating when the between-donor standard deviation exceeded 5%. A statistical classification framework was developed to diagnose cytomegalovirus status using the catalog of TCR beta chain sequences. V and J gene assignment, in a later analysis, came from comparing TCR nucleotide sequences with IMGT/GENE-DB human TR gene sequences. In a later analysis, CDR3 sequences and most-parsimonious VDJ recombination scenarios were assigned using the TCRdist pipeline. A later analysis defined each TCR beta chain by its CDR3 amino acid sequence plus V-gene family, and excluded reads lacking a unique V-gene family. As a way to deal with suspected cross-contamination and a sequencing artifact, a later analysis dropped approximately 590 nucleotide sequences that were highly shared and had low generation probability. A later analysis calculated a clonal expansion index for each public chain from normalized within-repertoire ranks of inferred template counts. Generation probabilities in a later analysis came from a VDJ recombination model fitted to out-of-frame rearrangements, and those results were checked against IGoR. In a later analysis, TCR-TCR, TCR-HLA and TCR-CMV co-occurrence was scored with hypergeometric tests, and a repertoire-size bias correction was applied to TCR pairs. To estimate false discovery rates, a later analysis permuted the HLA or CMV assignments 20 times. In a later analysis, co-occurring TCRs were grouped using DBSCAN, with TCRdist sequence similarity added in when clustering inside HLA-allele-positive subsets. For co-occurrence clustering, repertoires with fewer than 30,000 or more than 120,000 public chains were excluded, along with four or five repertoires with anomalous nucleotide sharing. In its TCRdb copy, this immuneACCESS table keeps in-frame sequences only and misses some clones. Where compared with another copy, unresolved V genes explain less than half of these, and the others have no known cause. V and J calls and clone size are copied from that table; D and trimming were computed from the DNA. The sample table holds approximately 140,000 clones, of which around 85% were seen once. About 1.5% of the sample comes from the top ten.

This clone was picked up a small number of times. It has no known antigen specificity. No base qualities exist here, and no much larger clone lies one base off it. The cohort was made up of 500 to 850 healthy bone marrow donors. Cohort members were all nominally healthy when sampled, although unrecorded immune exposures were likely present. The donor tested CMV seronegative and was one of the 352 seronegative cohort members. Each donor provided a peripheral blood sample, and peripheral blood mononuclear cells were used for TCR beta sequencing. Genomic DNA extraction from the blood cell samples was performed with the Qiagen DNeasy Blood Extraction Kit.

In this chain, TRBV27 is recombined with TRBJ2-7, with the identity of the D gene unclear. The clonotype originates from a boy aged 5-17 years in good health and CMV-seronegative. Input material: PBMCs. In nucleotides, the sequence is TGTGCCAGCAGTTTCGGGTCCGAAGGCCCGTACTTC. Translated, it gives CASSFGSEGPYF.